Shown below are 32 T cell receptor beta chains from a single sample sequenced in a study of blood T cell repertoires in COVID-19. Produced via immunoSEQ multiplex PCR; TCRdb's table is partial and in-frame only. The sample consists of around 25,000 clones, 88% of them appearing once. The sequenced sample consisted of peripheral blood. Source of these receptors: a man aged 65-85 years in a cohort sampled during active COVID-19.

The genes are TRBV11-1 and TRBJ1-4; D remains ambiguous. V was trimmed by 2 bases and J by 7 bases, leaving 14 bases between them. The CDR3 runs 15 residues. Looked up from germline, CDR1 is SGHAT and CDR2 is FQDESV (reference sequence). For the CDR3, the DNA is TGTGCCAGCAGCTTACGGACGGCCGGAGGTGAAAAACTGTTTTTT. Encoded protein: CASSLRTAGGEKLFF.

The V and J genes are TRBV6-5 and TRBJ2-2; 8 nucleotides align to TRBD2. The CDR3 spans 16 residues. Germline values: CDR1 MNHEY, CDR2 SVGAGI. Germline trimming cut 0 bases from V and 5 bases from J; bases unmatched to any gene: 5. CDR3 sequence: CASSYSGGGQTGELFF. The DNA for the CDR3 is TGTGCCAGCAGTTACTCAGGCGGGGGGCAGACCGGGGAGCTGTTTTTT.

V gene TRBV4-3 combines with J gene TRBJ1-2, with TRBD1 as a possible D gene (6 bases). V lost 5 bases to trimming and J lost 8 bases, with 15 bases between them. Germline CDR1 is LGHNA and CDR2 is YSLEER. This CDR3 has 13 amino acids. This CDR3 is CASSNSPGTGYTF. CDR3 coding DNA: TGCGCCAGCAGCAACAGTCCCGGGACAGGCTACACCTTC.

The chain has TRBV20-1 and TRBJ2-1; D ambiguous. V was clipped by 3 bases and J by 12 bases, with 12 bases between them. In germline, CDR1 is DFQATT, CDR2 SNEGSKA (reference sequence). This CDR3 has 11 residues. The CDR3 protein is CSASLFSGQFF. CDR3 coding DNA: TGCAGTGCTAGTTTGTTCAGTGGGCAGTTCTTC.

This chain joins TRBV9 and TRBJ1-3; 7 bases map to TRBD1. The CDR3 has 18 residues. V shed 4 bases, J shed 2 bases, and the junction held 15 bases outside the gene matches. The germline CDR1 and CDR2 sequences are SGDLS and YYNGEE. CDR3: CASSPGGGQKLTGNTIYF. CDR3 bases: TGTGCCAGCAGCCCGGGGGGGGGACAGAAACTCACTGGAAACACCATATATTTT.

There are a few counts of this clone. The chain couples TRBV6-5 to TRBJ2-2, with 12 bases lining up with TRBD1. Per the germline V gene, CDR1 is MNHEY and CDR2 is SVGAGI. Trimming removed 6 bases from V and 8 bases from J; junction bases left unmatched: 7. The CDR3 is made up of 15 amino acids. The CDR3 nucleotides are TGTGCCAGCAGAACCGGGACAGGGGGCGGAGGGGAGCTGTTTTTT. Its translation: CASRTGTGGGGELFF.

V usage is TRBV4-2 and J usage is TRBJ2-1; possible D gene TRBD2, 6 bases. Germline assignment: CDR1 LGHNA and CDR2 YNFKEQ. The germline V and J ends were trimmed by 0 bases and 6 bases, with 18 bases remaining between them. This CDR3 contains 17 residues. CDR3: CASSQDLGRTTSNEQFF. The CDR3 DNA reads TGTGCCAGCAGCCAAGATTTAGGGAGGACTACTAGCAATGAGCAGTTCTTC.

V usage is TRBV27 and J usage is TRBJ2-3; 10 positions match TRBD1. Germline values: CDR1 MNHEY, CDR2 SMNVEV (reference sequence). V was pared by 6 bases and J by 4 bases, with 10 bases of the junction left unmatched. The CDR3 totals 16 residues. CDR3 region: CASSRGGQGFADTQYF. DNA for the CDR3: TGTGCCAGCAGCAGGGGGGGACAGGGGTTTGCAGATACGCAGTATTTT.

In this sample, this clone turned up once. The chain recombines TRBV9 with TRBJ2-1; 7 bases map to TRBD1. The germline gives CDR1 SGDLS, CDR2 YYNGEE. Germline trimming cut 2 bases from V and 6 bases from J; bases unmatched to any gene: 8. The CDR3 is 15 amino acids. CDR3 coding DNA: TGTGCCAGCAGCGTGGTTACAGGGGTTGGCAATGAGCAGTTCTTC. This gives the protein CASSVVTGVGNEQFF. Combining the CDR3 with reference TRBV9 and TRBJ2-1 gives the whole variable domain DSGVTQTPKHLITATGQRVTLRCSPRSGDLSVYWYQQSLDQGLQFLIQYYNGEERAKGNILERFSAQQFPDLHSELNLSSLELGDSALYFCASSVVTGVGNEQFFGPGTRLTVL.

This chain links TRBV11-2 with TRBJ2-2, with a tentative D call TRBD1 (7 bases). The CDR3 is 15 amino acids. Germline V gives CDR1 SGHAT, CDR2 FQNNGV. V was trimmed by 6 bases and J by 4 bases, leaving 15 bases between them. As DNA, the CDR3 is TGTGCCAGCAGGAAACTCAGGGGGGTCACCGGGGAGCTGTTTTTT. Amino acid sequence: CASRKLRGVTGELFF.

The chain couples TRBV5-1 to TRBJ2-3; TRBD2 matches 11 bases. This CDR3 comprises 17 residues. V lost 0 bases and J lost 2; bases outside the gene matches: 5. Germline V gene sequence: CDR1 SGHRS, CDR2 YFSETQ. The CDR3, as DNA: TGCGCCAGCAGCTTGGGGCTAGCGGGAGGTACCACAGATACGCAGTATTTT. Translation: CASSLGLAGGTTDTQYF.

This sequence joins TRBV3-1 (or the pseudogene TRBV3-2) and TRBJ1-1; the match to TRBD1 covers 8 bases. In germline, CDR1 is LGHDT, CDR2 YNNKEL (reference sequence). The ends lost 6 bases at V and 7 bases at J; junction bases unmatched: 19. The CDR3 runs 17 residues. The CDR3 is CASSFDRGAIRGREAFF. DNA for the CDR3: TGTGCCAGCAGTTTCGACAGGGGCGCAATACGGGGACGTGAAGCTTTCTTT.

About this clone itself: Distinct nucleotide sequences in the sample also encode this CDR3. The V and J genes are TRBV18 and TRBJ1-6, with D possibly being TRBD1 (5 bases). Per the germline V gene, CDR1 is KGHSH and CDR2 is LQKENI. The ends were cut back, 2 bases at V and 7 bases at J, with 9 bases in the middle. This CDR3 is built from 14 residues. The CDR3, as DNA: TGTGCCAGCTCACCAGAGACAGCCAATTCACCCCTCCACTTT. It encodes CASSPETANSPLHF.

This clone was detected only a few times. V and J are TRBV28 and TRBJ2-7; a possible D gene is TRBD1 (6 bases). The germline V and J ends were trimmed by 5 bases and 1 base, with 24 bases remaining between them. This CDR3 spans 18 amino acids. The germline V gene encodes CDR1 MDHEN and CDR2 SYDVKM. Written as DNA, the CDR3 is TGTGCCAGCAGTACCATGGTAACAGGGTCTATTAGGTCCTACGAGCAGTACTTC. Protein product: CASSTMVTGSIRSYEQYF.

The chain couples TRBV6-1 to TRBJ2-3; 10 bases are shared with TRBD1. This CDR3 has 16 residues. After removal of 4 bases from V and 0 bases from J, the junction contained 4 bases not matched to a gene. Germline CDR1 and CDR2: MNHNS and SASEGT. In nucleotides, the CDR3 is TGTGCCAGCAGTGCTCCGGGACAGGGGAGCACAGATACGCAGTATTTT. Its translation is CASSAPGQGSTDTQYF.

This clone was seen once. The chain is built from TRBV7-9 and TRBJ2-7; 8 bases map to TRBD1. Germline lookup yields CDR1 SEHNR and CDR2 FQNEAQ (reference sequence). This CDR3 is 15 amino acids long. After removal of 3 bases from V and 5 bases from J, the junction contained 9 bases not matched to a gene. CDR3 in amino acids: CASSLSTGAKHEQYF. The CDR3 bases are TGTGCCAGCAGCTTGTCGACAGGGGCCAAGCACGAGCAGTACTTC.

J is TRBJ2-1 and V is TRBV11-1, with a weak D call TRBD2 (6 bases). V lost 5 bases and J lost 4, with 18 bases in between. The V gene's germline CDR1 is SGHAT and CDR2 FQDESV (reference sequence). The CDR3 sequence is 16 residues long. The CDR3, as DNA: TGTGCCAGCAGCCTGGACTACACCGCAAGTTACAATGAGCAGTTCTTC. This encodes CASSLDYTASYNEQFF.

Concerning this clone itself: Other DNA variants within this sample encode the same CDR3. V gene TRBV2 combines with J gene TRBJ1-5; 9 bases are a match to TRBD1. Per germline, CDR1 SNHLY and CDR2 FYNNEI. V lost 4 bases and J lost 7; bases outside the gene matches: 5. This CDR3 spans 14 amino acids. CDR3 in amino acids: CASSAGTGKQPQHF. CDR3 coding DNA: TGTGCCAGCAGTGCCGGGACAGGGAAGCAGCCCCAGCATTTT.

The chain has TRBV7-2 and TRBJ2-1; no definite D call. Germline values: CDR1 SGHTA, CDR2 FQGNSA. The CDR3 length is 16 residues. Trimming cost V 1 base and J 12 bases, with 22 bases left between them. The CDR3 sequence: CASSLVARKINEWQFF. The DNA for the CDR3 is TGTGCCAGCAGCTTAGTGGCCAGGAAGATCAATGAGTGGCAGTTCTTC.

The chain employs TRBV9 and TRBJ2-4; TRBD1 matches at 8 bases. Germline V gene data show CDR1 as SGDLS and CDR2 as YYNGEE. The CDR3 covers 16 residues. V shed 2 bases and J 8 bases; nucleotides not matched to a gene: 12. CDR3: CASSVDGQGSWDIQYF. The CDR3 bases are TGTGCCAGCAGCGTGGATGGACAGGGAAGCTGGGACATTCAGTACTTC.

V usage is TRBV6-5 and J usage is TRBJ1-5, with D possibly being TRBD1 (6 bases). Trimming pared 5 bases from V and 6 bases from J, leaving 17 bases between. Germline loops: CDR1 MNHEY, CDR2 SVGAGI. The CDR3 runs 15 residues. The CDR3 nucleotides read TGTGCCAGCAGTACGGGGAACAGGGCTATTCAGCCCCAGCATTTT. This sequence encodes CASSTGNRAIQPQHF.

J is TRBJ2-3 and V is TRBV29-1; D perhaps matches TRBD2 (6 bases). From germline, CDR1 is SQVTM and CDR2 ANQGSEA. V lost 6 bases to trimming and J lost 0 bases, with 16 bases between them. The CDR3 runs 15 residues. This chain's CDR3 is CSVLRGLESTDTQYF. The CDR3 coding sequence is TGCAGCGTCTTGCGGGGACTGGAAAGCACAGATACGCAGTATTTT.

The chain is built from TRBV5-5 and TRBJ1-5, with D possibly matching TRBD1 (5 bases). V was shortened by 2 bases and J by 1 base, with 13 bases between the two germline ends. The CDR3 covers 16 residues. The germline V gene has CDR1 SGHKS and CDR2 YYEKEE (reference sequence). As DNA, the CDR3 is TGTGCCAGCAGCTTTGCCACAGGTGGAAGCAATCAGCCCCAGCATTTT. Translating it yields CASSFATGGSNQPQHF.

The chain has TRBV28 and TRBJ2-6, with 8 bases matching TRBD1. This CDR3 has 21 residues. Germline V gives CDR1 MDHEN, CDR2 SYDVKM. With V trimmed by 5 bases and J by 1 base, 19 bases remained unmatched. The CDR3 loop reads CASSPWTGSTRKESGANVLTF. CDR3 bases: TGTGCCAGCAGTCCGTGGACAGGGTCCACGAGAAAGGAATCTGGGGCCAACGTCCTGACTTTC. Filled out from reference TRBV28 and TRBJ2-6, the complete variable domain reads DVKVTQSSRYLVKRTGEKVFLECVQDMDHENMFWYRQDPGLGLRLIYFSYDVKMKEKGDIPEGYSVSREKKERFSLILESASTNQTSMYLCASSPWTGSTRKESGANVLTFGAGSRLTVL.

This clone was recorded only once. The chain links TRBV19 to TRBJ1-1; tentatively, D is TRBD1 (6 bases). Between the trimmed V and J ends, which lost 6 bases and 6 bases, there was a span of 17 bases. Per the germline V gene, CDR1 is LNHDA and CDR2 is SQIVND (reference sequence). The CDR3 runs 14 residues. The CDR3 DNA reads as TGTGCCAGTAGGACGGACAGTGAGGTGGCTGAAGCTTTCTTT. This encodes CASRTDSEVAEAFF.

The J gene is TRBJ1-5, the V gene TRBV28; D unresolved. The germline gives CDR1 MDHEN, CDR2 SYDVKM. V dropped 3 bases and J dropped 7 bases, with 13 bases sitting between them. This CDR3 region has 14 residues. The CDR3 loop is CASSLRVSRQPQHF. DNA of the CDR3: TGTGCCAGCAGTTTGAGGGTTTCGAGGCAGCCCCAGCATTTT.

The CDR3 DNA reads as TGTGCCAGCAGCAGACTCGCGGGAGGGTCGGGTGAGCAGTTCTTC. Its translation is CASSRLAGGSGEQFF. V gene TRBV7-2 combines with J gene TRBJ2-1; 9 nucleotides align to TRBD2. The CDR3 covers 15 residues. Germline CDR1 reads SGHTA; CDR2 reads FQGNSA. V lost 5 bases to trimming and J lost 9 bases; unmatched junction nucleotides: 11. The variable domain in full, with the rest retrieved from reference TRBV7-2 and TRBJ2-1, is GAGVSQSPSNKVTEKGKDVELRCDPISGHTALYWYRQSLGQGLEFLIYFQGNSAPDKSGLPSDRFSAERTGGSVSTLTIQRTQQEDSAVYLCASSRLAGGSGEQFFGPGTRLTVL.

The chain employs TRBV19 and TRBJ2-3; 14 bases map to TRBD2. Germline assignment: CDR1 LNHDA and CDR2 SQIVND (reference sequence). The V gene end was trimmed by 4 bases and the J gene end by 1 base; junction bases not matched to a gene: 7. The CDR3 contains 18 residues. The CDR3 is CASSTAATSGRGTDTQYF. DNA for the CDR3: TGTGCCAGTAGTACCGCCGCGACTAGCGGGAGGGGCACAGATACGCAGTATTTT.

The chain uses TRBV10-3 and TRBJ2-1; 8 bases align to TRBD2. V dropped 4 bases and J dropped 8; count of bases not matched to a gene: 10. CDR1 is ENHRY and CDR2 is SYGVKD in the germline V gene. This CDR3 spans 15 amino acids. The CDR3 DNA follows: TGTGCCATCAGTGTATCTAGCGGGTTGGCGGATGAGCAGTTCTTC. Its translation is CAISVSSGLADEQFF.

The gene calls are TRBV5-6 and TRBJ1-6; D is ambiguous. The CDR3 is 14 residues long. Trimming pared 0 bases from V and 5 bases from J, leaving 6 bases between. CDR1 SGHDT and CDR2 YYEEEE come from the germline V gene. CDR3 coding DNA: TGTGCCAGCAGCTTGGGTGTTAATAATTCACCCCTCCACTTT. Residues: CASSLGVNNSPLHF.

This sequence joins TRBV11-2 and TRBJ2-3; 13 bases fit TRBD2. CDR1 is SGHAT and CDR2 is FQNNGV in the germline V gene. The CDR3 totals 15 residues. The V and J ends lost 5 bases and 4 bases, in that order; junction bases with no gene match: 3. Written as DNA, the CDR3 is TGTGCCAGCAGCCGGACTAGCGGGAGCGCAGATACGCAGTATTTT. Protein: CASSRTSGSADTQYF.

CDR3 coding DNA: TGTGCCAGCAGTTTAGGTTGGGGAGCGGGCGGGCAGTTCTTC. This sequence encodes CASSLGWGAGGQFF. This rearrangement joins TRBV28 to TRBJ2-1; possible D gene TRBD2, 6 bases. Germline V gene data show CDR1 as MDHEN and CDR2 as SYDVKM. V was trimmed by 2 bases and J by 12 bases, leaving 17 bases between them. This CDR3 is built from 14 residues.